What follows describes a single TCR beta chain. Its specificity is not known. One entry per CDR3 protein results from TCRdb running MiXCR on the reads. The data show around 770,000 distinct CDR3 sequences, roughly 29% seen once. Trimming left V 6 bases short and J 5 bases short, with 16 bases between. Germline CDR1 is SQVTM and CDR2 is ANQGSEA. The CDR3 loop spans 13 amino acids. This entry comes from a study of T cell repertoires in cytomegalovirus infection. About the study: Well-studied HLA-B-restricted epitopes and recently identified HLA-C-restricted epitopes of CMV were both used in the study. Indications of both CMV infection and matching HLA type were provided by public TCR beta signatures. General study results and limits: Ex vivo, HLA-C-restricted CMV-specific TCR beta clonotypes prevailed over the rest of the response.

The origin of this receptor is a human donor in good health (CMV status not recorded). Some clones in this sample may be carry-over from other donors' samples. The sequences come from cultured CD8+ T cells from PBMCs, collected from culture after CMV antigen stimulation. The chain is built from TRBV29-1 and TRBJ2-5; perhaps D is TRBD1 or TRBD2 (5 bases each). Here the CDR3 DNA reads TGCAGCGTCGCCGGGACCCATGGGGAGACCCAGTACTTC. It encodes CSVAGTHGETQYF.